Reported below is one T cell receptor (beta chain). The sample originates from a study of control samples from healthy donors and cancer patients. Germline V gene sequence: CDR1 MNHNY, CDR2 SVGAGI (reference sequence). This CDR3 is 17 amino acids long. V shed 5 bases and J 4 bases; nucleotides not matched to a gene: 13. Clones were sequenced by immunoSEQ multiplex PCR, and TCRdb holds only the in-frame ones, with some missing. The table shows 79,000 or so clones, with 85% to 90% occurring only once. The sequence derives from a woman between 50 and 59 years old with colorectal cancer. The rearrangement links TRBV6-6 to TRBJ2-3, with 9 bases matching TRBD2. The sequenced sample consisted of PBMCs. Written as DNA, the CDR3 is TGTGCCAGCAGTCAGGTGGGCGGGGGGGCCAGAGCAGATACGCAGTATTTT. Its translation: CASSQVGGGARADTQYF.